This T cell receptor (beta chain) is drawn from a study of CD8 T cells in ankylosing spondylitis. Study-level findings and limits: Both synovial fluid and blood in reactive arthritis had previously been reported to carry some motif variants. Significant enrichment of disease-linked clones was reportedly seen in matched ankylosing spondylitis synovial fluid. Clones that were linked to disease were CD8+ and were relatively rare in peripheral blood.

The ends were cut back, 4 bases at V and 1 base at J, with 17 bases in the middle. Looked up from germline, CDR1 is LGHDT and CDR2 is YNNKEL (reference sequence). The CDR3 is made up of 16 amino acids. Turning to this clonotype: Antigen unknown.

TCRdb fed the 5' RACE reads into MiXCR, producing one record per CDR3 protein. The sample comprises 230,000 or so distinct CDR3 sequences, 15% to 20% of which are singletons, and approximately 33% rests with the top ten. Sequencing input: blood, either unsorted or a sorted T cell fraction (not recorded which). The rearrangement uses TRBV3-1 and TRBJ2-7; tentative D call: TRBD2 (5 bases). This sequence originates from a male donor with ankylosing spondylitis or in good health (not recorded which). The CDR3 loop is CASSRPSSGPSYEQYF. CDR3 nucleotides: TGTGCCAGCAGCCGTCCTTCCAGCGGACCTTCCTACGAGCAGTACTTC.